The present entry profiles one T cell receptor beta chain with its context. Its antigen remains unidentified. The sample holds no much larger clone one base away, and base qualities are not on file. The record originates from a study of CD8+CD57+ T cells in acquired aplastic anemia (dated by TCRdb to about 2018). Regarding the research as a whole: Extracted DNA from sorted CD4+ and CD8+ cells averaged 3.2 ug, ranging from roughly 0.17 to 30 ug. CD8+CD57+ expansion was defined as frequency above the mean frequency observed in healthy subjects.

V is pared back by 5 bases and J by 2 bases, with 16 bases lying between the germline termini. The germline V gene provides CDR1 SNHLY and CDR2 FYNNEI. From its cysteine to its phenylalanine, the CDR3 spans 16 amino acids. Of all the DNA, just the CDR3 is kept, 48 bases in frame from base 1. Flow cytometry had shown CD8+CD57+ cell expansion in the patients selected for sequencing. Every patient had severe acquired aplastic anemia, diagnosed using the International Study of Aplastic Anemia and Agranulocytosis and Camitta criteria. No therapy had been received by the patients at the time of blood sampling. In this study, sorted CD4+ and CD8+ T cells from the blood of healthy subjects and of severe aplastic anemia patients had their TCR repertoires deep-sequenced. Patients were enrolled in the USA under clinicaltrials.gov protocols 00001620, 01623167, 00001397, 00071045, 00081523 and 00961064. Ficoll-Paque density gradient centrifugation was used to isolate peripheral blood mononuclear cells. Before DNA extraction, CD4+ and CD8+ T cells were sorted by FACS or by magnetic beads.

Overall study results and their limits: Over 25 CD8+ CDR3 sequences were found in both patients and controls but appeared to be highly expressed in patients and within the immunodominant clones of the patients. Between patients and healthy controls, no significant difference in CD8+ Simpson's diversity was found (P=0.060).

Profiling of TCR beta VDJ combinations and CDR3 sequences used genomic DNA as the template. TCR repertoire sequencing was run on an Illumina HiSeq 2000. In the source study's methods: Repertoires were assessed using TRBV/TRBJ rearrangement plots, CDR3 size and DJ length profiles, and Simpson's diversity index. The immunodominant clone was defined as the most abundant DNA sequence in deep sequencing data. CDR3 amino acid sequences were screened for sharing across subjects and were compared with published repertoires and the VDJdb database. TCRdb reran the public reads through fastp at Q25 and MiXCR, keeping productive beta chains. All rows with the same CDR3 protein become a single entry with the most common DNA and genes. The V and J calls shown here were made by TCRdb, not taken from the authors' results. The sample profile shows roughly 160,000 distinct CDR3 sequences; roughly 48% of them were found once. The ten top clones hold around 3% of the sample.

Recombination linked TRBV2 to TRBJ1-5; no D gene is confidently identified. The sequence was obtained from a human donor with aplastic anemia. The sequenced sample consisted of sorted CD4+, CD8+, or CD8+CD57+ T cells (not recorded which) from PBMCs. The nucleotide sequence reads as follows: TGTGCCAGCAGTAACCGAGGAGTCCCGGGCAATCAGCCCCAGCATTTT. This translates into CASSNRGVPGNQPQHF.